These 20 T cell receptor beta chains were sequenced from one sample in a study of T cell responses to AZD1222 COVID-19 vaccine. Here immunoSEQ multiplex PCR was the method, and the copy in TCRdb shows in-frame clones only, minus some. The profile shows fewer than 200,000 clones, just under 90% of them singletons. Sequencing was performed on peripheral blood, taken 28 days after the second dose of the MenACWY control vaccine. These receptors originate from an adult who received the MenACWY meningococcal vaccine as a control.

V is TRBV9 and J is TRBJ2-7; 12 positions match TRBD2. This CDR3 comprises 17 residues. Germline V CDR1 and CDR2: SGDLS, YYNGEE. Losses at the gene ends were 2 bases for V and 5 bases for J; bases not matched to a gene: 11. The CDR3 DNA sequence: TGTGCCAGCAGCGTGTCTAGCGGGAGGGCCGAAAGGCACGAGCAGTACTTC. It translates to CASSVSSGRAERHEQYF.

The chain recombines TRBV18 with TRBJ1-5; 7 bases are a match to TRBD1. Germline CDR1 KGHSH, CDR2 LQKENI. The CDR3 is 16 residues long. With V trimmed by 2 bases and J by 1 base, 5 bases remained unmatched. The CDR3 DNA is TGTGCCAGCTCACCAAACGCGGACAGGAGCAATCAGCCCCAGCATTTT. It encodes CASSPNADRSNQPQHF.

J is TRBJ1-2 and V is TRBV6-1; the match to TRBD1 covers 7 bases. The CDR3 runs 15 residues. With 0 bases clipped from V and 5 bases from J, the junction kept 6 bases outside the gene matches. Germline CDR1 is MNHNS and CDR2 is SASEGT. Here the CDR3 reads CASSEAPGQLYGYTF. The CDR3 region has the DNA TGTGCCAGCAGTGAAGCGCCGGGACAGCTATATGGCTACACCTTC.

The CDR3 region is CASSLTETQYF. The CDR3 region has the DNA TGTGCCAGCAGTTTGACAGAGACCCAGTACTTC. V is TRBV28 and J is TRBJ2-5; D unclear. Looked up from germline, CDR1 is MDHEN and CDR2 is SYDVKM. The CDR3 is 11 amino acids. Deletions cut 3 bases from V and 4 bases from J, with 3 bases between.

The chain couples TRBV5-5 to TRBJ2-3; D not certain. The germline V and J ends were trimmed by 4 bases and 3 bases, with 12 bases remaining between them. This CDR3 region has 14 residues. Germline V lookup: CDR1 SGHKS, CDR2 YYEKEE (reference sequence). The CDR3 loop reads CASSTTPGTDTQYF. The CDR3 DNA sequence: TGTGCCAGCAGCACGACCCCAGGTACAGATACGCAGTATTTT. The full variable domain, in which reference TRBV5-5 and TRBJ2-3 provide the parts outside the CDR3, is DAGVTQSPTHLIKTRGQQVTLRCSPISGHKSVSWYQQVLGQGPQFIFQYYEKEERGRGNFPDRFSARQFPNYSSELNVNALLLGDSALYLCASSTTPGTDTQYFGPGTRLTVL.

V usage is TRBV30 and J usage is TRBJ1-4; D gene uncertain. The V gene's germline CDR1 is GTSNPN and CDR2 SVGIG (reference sequence). Trimming left V 4 bases short and J 2 bases short, with 8 bases between. This CDR3 has 13 amino acids. CDR3 amino acids: CAWNRDTNEKLFF. Here the CDR3 DNA reads TGTGCCTGGAATAGGGATACTAATGAAAAACTGTTTTTT.

The V gene is TRBV18, the J gene TRBJ2-7, with D maybe TRBD1 (6 bases). Germline V lookup: CDR1 KGHSH, CDR2 LQKENI. The CDR3 totals 15 residues. V was trimmed by 2 bases and J by 3 bases, leaving 14 bases between them. The CDR3 here is CASSPMGARDYEQYF. CDR3 nucleotides: TGTGCCAGCTCACCAATGGGGGCGAGGGACTACGAGCAGTACTTC.

The genes are TRBV10-3 and TRBJ2-1, with D perhaps given as TRBD1 or TRBD2 (6 bases each). The CDR3 has 12 amino acids. V was clipped by 11 bases and J by 7 bases, with 15 bases between them. The V gene's germline CDR1 is ENHRY and CDR2 SYGVKD. The CDR3 loop reads CAASGEDNEQFF. DNA for the CDR3: TGTGCCGCTTCAGGGGAGGATAATGAGCAGTTCTTC.

This rearrangement joins TRBV27 to TRBJ1-5, with D unresolved. Trimming removed 1 base at V and 8 bases at J, with 6 bases between. Per germline, CDR1 MNHEY and CDR2 SMNVEV (reference sequence). This CDR3 spans 12 amino acids. CDR3 bases: TGTGCCAGCAGTTTATTGGGGAAGCCCCAGCATTTT. Amino acid sequence: CASSLLGKPQHF.

The rearrangement uses TRBV2 and TRBJ1-1; D is uncertain. V lost 6 bases to trimming and J lost 2 bases, with 4 bases between them. Germline V gene lookup returns CDR1 SNHLY and CDR2 FYNNEI. The CDR3 is 11 residues long. The CDR3 sequence: CASSVNTEAFF. Written as DNA, the CDR3 is TGTGCCAGCAGCGTAAACACTGAAGCTTTCTTT. Full variable domain (missing parts from reference TRBV2 and TRBJ1-1): EPEVTQTPSHQVTQMGQEVILRCVPISNHLYFYWYRQILGQKVEFLVSFYNNEISEKSEIFDDQFSVERPDGSNFTLKIRSTKLEDSAMYFCASSVNTEAFFGQGTRLTVV.

V gene TRBV27 combines with J gene TRBJ1-6; D is perhaps TRBD1 (5 bases). V dropped 6 bases and J dropped 7 bases, with 10 bases sitting between them. From germline, CDR1 is MNHEY and CDR2 SMNVEV (reference sequence). The CDR3 is 13 amino acids. The CDR3: CASRKTVNSPLHF. The CDR3, as DNA: TGTGCCAGCAGGAAGACAGTCAATTCACCCCTCCACTTT.

The DNA for the CDR3 is TGTGCCAGCAGTTTCCCCTCCCGCTATGGCTACACCTTC. As protein: CASSFPSRYGYTF. The chain uses TRBV28 and TRBJ1-2; D remains unclear. V was cut by 3 bases and J by 4 bases, with 9 bases left in between. Germline loops: CDR1 MDHEN, CDR2 SYDVKM. This CDR3 region has 13 residues.

The rearrangement links TRBV10-1 to TRBJ2-1; TRBD2 aligns across 9 bases. Germline lookup yields CDR1 WNHNN and CDR2 SYGVQD (reference sequence). Losses at the gene ends were 3 bases for V and 7 bases for J; bases not matched to a gene: 13. The CDR3 spans 17 residues. CDR3 nucleotide sequence: TGCGCCAGCAGTGAAGCTAGCGGGAATCAGAGGGGGAATGAGCAGTTCTTC. It specifies CASSEASGNQRGNEQFF.

This clone was detected only a few times. The V and J genes are TRBV5-6 and TRBJ1-2, with TRBD1 matching 10 bases. The CDR3 spans 14 residues. Losses at the gene ends were 0 bases for V and 4 bases for J; bases not matched to a gene: 0. Germline CDR1 and CDR2: SGHDT and YYEEEE. CDR3 in amino acids: CASSLGTGGYGYTF. The DNA of the CDR3 is TGTGCCAGCAGCTTGGGGACAGGGGGCTATGGCTACACCTTC.

The V and J genes are TRBV12-3 or TRBV12-4 and TRBJ1-5; possible D gene TRBD1, 5 bases. Trimming took off 5 bases at V and 7 bases at J, with 12 bases between the two ends. This CDR3 has 13 residues. The CDR3 is CASSAGRVQPQHF. In DNA form, the CDR3 reads TGTGCCAGCAGTGCGGGCAGGGTGCAGCCCCAGCATTTT.

The chain uses TRBV10-1 and TRBJ1-4, with D possibly being TRBD1 (6 bases). CDR1 and CDR2 (germline): WNHNN, SYGVQD (reference sequence). Trimming took off 5 bases at V and 3 bases at J, with 10 bases between the two ends. CDR3 size: 14 residues. CDR3 nucleotides: TGCGCCAGCAGTTCCGGACAGTCTAATGAAAAACTGTTTTTT. This gives the protein CASSSGQSNEKLFF.

In this sample, this clone turned up a few times. The genes are TRBV12-3 or TRBV12-4 and TRBJ1-1; D is unresolved. The CDR3 is made up of 13 amino acids. The germline V and J ends were trimmed by 1 base and 6 bases, with 9 bases remaining between them. CDR3: CASSLGVRAEAFF. CDR3 nucleotide sequence: TGTGCCAGCAGTTTAGGGGTTCGGGCTGAAGCTTTCTTT.

The chain recombines TRBV14 with TRBJ1-3; D gene ambiguous. Germline values: CDR1 SGHDN, CDR2 FVKESK. Deletions cut 4 bases from V and 0 bases from J, with 13 bases between. This CDR3 is built from 16 residues. CDR3 amino acids: CASSLGLGFSGNTIYF. CDR3 DNA: TGTGCCAGCAGCCTCGGACTGGGGTTCTCTGGAAACACCATATATTTT.

This sequence joins TRBV15 and TRBJ2-2; TRBD1 might be the D (5 bases). The V and J ends lost 0 bases and 3 bases respectively, with 5 bases between them. CDR3 length: 14 residues. The germline V gene encodes CDR1 LNHNV and CDR2 YYDKDF (reference sequence). The CDR3 nucleotides read TGTGCCACCAGCAGAGAACAGGACACCGGGGAGCTGTTTTTT. Translating gives CATSREQDTGELFF.

This clone was counted a single time. The CDR3 loop is CASSLGWSEAFF. The CDR3 region has the DNA TGTGCCAGCAGTCTGGGGTGGTCTGAAGCTTTCTTT. This chain connects TRBV25-1 to TRBJ1-1, with D unclear. Germline V lookup: CDR1 MGHDK, CDR2 SYGVNS. This CDR3 comprises 12 residues. V was pared by 5 bases and J by 6 bases, with 10 bases between.